This T cell receptor beta chain comes out of a study of OX40 agonist ivuxolimab in advanced cancers. The study's findings and limits: At 0.1 to 3.0 mg/kg and by week 6, clonal expansion occurred in CD4+ and CD8+ blood T cells.

As concerns this clone: Antigen unknown.

Here immunoSEQ multiplex PCR was the method, and the copy in TCRdb shows in-frame clones only, minus some. Here the sample spans roughly 76,000 clones, about 88% being singletons. Germline CDR1 SGHNT, CDR2 YYREEE (reference sequence). CDR3 length: 13 residues. J lost 6 bases, V lost 5 bases, and 4 bases had no gene match. Source: CD4+ or CD8+ T cells sorted from blood, taken in a trial of the OX40 agonist ivuxolimab. This sequence was found in an adult with an advanced solid tumor such as melanoma, head and neck, liver or kidney cancer. The J gene is TRBJ2-1, the V gene TRBV5-4; TRBD2 agrees at 8 bases. The CDR3 protein is CASRFRGGNEQFF. The CDR3 DNA reads as TGTGCCAGCAGGTTCCGGGGGGGCAATGAGCAGTTCTTC.